This note documents a single TCR beta chain sequence. These data originate in a study of blood T cell repertoires in COVID-19. V was pared by 3 bases and J by 7 bases, with 9 bases between. Per germline, CDR1 WNHNN and CDR2 SYGVQD (reference sequence). The CDR3 sequence is 13 residues long. As handled by the study authors: Amplification from reference gene primers served as the basis for estimated nucleated cell counts. Assay used: immunoSEQ multiplex PCR; TCRdb lists only in-frame clones, some missing. Clone size and V and J calls were adopted from that table, with D and trimming inferred from the DNA. The table lists roughly 380,000 clones, approximately 91% of them singletons, with over 1% in the top ten.

Sequencing input: PBMCs or T cells enriched from blood (not recorded which). This receptor was taken from a woman aged 25 to 39 who had been exposed to COVID-19. The chain combines TRBV10-1 with TRBJ2-2; D ambiguous. CDR3 sequence reads: CASSESVGGELFF. The CDR3 DNA sequence: TGCGCCAGCAGTGAATCGGTCGGCGGGGAGCTGTTTTTT.